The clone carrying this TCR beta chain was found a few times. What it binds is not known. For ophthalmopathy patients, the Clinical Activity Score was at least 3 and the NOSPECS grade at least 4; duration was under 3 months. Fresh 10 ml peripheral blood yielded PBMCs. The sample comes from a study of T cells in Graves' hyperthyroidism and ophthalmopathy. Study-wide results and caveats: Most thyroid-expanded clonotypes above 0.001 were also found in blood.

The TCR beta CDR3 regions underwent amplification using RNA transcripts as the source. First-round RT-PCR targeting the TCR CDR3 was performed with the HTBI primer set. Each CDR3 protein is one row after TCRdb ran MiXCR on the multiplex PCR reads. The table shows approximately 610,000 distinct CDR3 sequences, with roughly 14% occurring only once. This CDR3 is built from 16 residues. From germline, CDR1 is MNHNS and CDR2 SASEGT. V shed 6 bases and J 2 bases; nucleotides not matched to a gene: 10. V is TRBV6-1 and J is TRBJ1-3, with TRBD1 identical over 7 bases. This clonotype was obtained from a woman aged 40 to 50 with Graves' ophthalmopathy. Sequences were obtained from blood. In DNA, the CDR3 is TGTGCCAGCAGCCTCGGAATCGGGACAGCTGGAAACACCATATATTTT. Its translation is CASSLGIGTAGNTIYF.